This is a list of T cell receptor beta chains from one sample in a study of shared clonotypes between healthy human individuals. Clones were read by immunoSEQ multiplex PCR, and TCRdb kept only the in-frame ones, dropping some. Of 600,000 or so clones listed, roughly 95% were seen once; the top ten hold about 0.11%. Sequenced: naive CD8+ T cells sorted from blood. The receptors stem from a young woman in good health. Both conserved end residues are part of each CDR3. A D gene is named only where the DNA matches it firmly. Clone size is not always given. Where it is, it says once, few, many or a class for expanded clones.

V	size	J	D	DNA	CDR3
TRBV7-3	once	TRBJ2-2	TRBD1	TGTGCCAGCAGCCCAACAGGGGGCACCGGGGAGCTGTTTTTT	CASSPTGGTGELFF
TRBV28	-	TRBJ2-2	TRBD1	TGTGCCAGCAGTCCATTGCCGGGACAGGGGCCATTCACCGGGGAGCTGTTTTTT	CASSPLPGQGPFTGELFF
TRBV6-4	-	TRBJ2-1	TRBD2	TGTGCCAGCACGCGGCGGGAGGCGATCGACAATGAGCAGTTCTTC	CASTRREAIDNEQFF
TRBV7-9	-	TRBJ2-7	TRBD2	TGTGCCAGCAGCTCCCCAAAAACTAGCGGGAGGGACGAGCAGTACTTC	CASSSPKTSGRDEQYF
TRBV9	-	TRBJ2-7	TRBD1	TGTGCCAGCAGCGCCCCCGGGACAGGGGACTACGAGCAGTACTTC	CASSAPGTGDYEQYF
TRBV4-2	-	TRBJ1-1	-	TGTGCCAGCAGCCAAGGGCAGCGGATTGAAGCTTTCTTT	CASSQGQRIEAFF
TRBV4-1	-	TRBJ2-5	TRBD2	TGCGCCAGCAGCCAAGATCGGGGGGAAAGAGGAGAGACCCAGTACTTC	CASSQDRGERGETQYF
TRBV4-1	-	TRBJ2-7	TRBD2	TGCGCCAGCAGCCAAGTCGCTAGCGGGAGTCACGAGCAGTACTTC	CASSQVASGSHEQYF
TRBV28	-	TRBJ2-7	TRBD1	TGTGCCAGCACCCATACCGGGACAGCCTCCTACGAGCAGTACTTC	CASTHTGTASYEQYF
TRBV28	-	TRBJ2-1	TRBD2	TGTGCCAGCAAGCGGGGCTCCTACAATGAGCAGTTCTTC	CASKRGSYNEQFF
TRBV5-6	-	TRBJ1-5	-	TGTGCCAGCAGCTTGGCCGGAAATAGCAATCAGCCCCAGCATTTT	CASSLAGNSNQPQHF
TRBV2	-	TRBJ2-1	-	TGTGCCAGCATTCGGAGACAGTGGAGGGATAGGCATGAGCAGTTCTTC	CASIRRQWRDRHEQFF
TRBV5-6	once	TRBJ2-7	TRBD1	TGTGCCAGCTTCGGACAGGGTGTCCACGAGCAGTACTTC	CASFGQGVHEQYF
TRBV5-4	-	TRBJ2-1	TRBD2	TGTGCCAGCAGCCGGACCGGGACTAGCGCGTACAATGAGCAGTTCTTC	CASSRTGTSAYNEQFF
TRBV5-6	-	TRBJ1-3	-	TGTGCCAGCAGCACGAAGAGCTCTGGAAACACCATATATTTT	CASSTKSSGNTIYF
TRBV27	-	TRBJ1-2	-	TGTGCCAGCAGTTTAATGGGTTCTAACTATGGCTACACCTTC	CASSLMGSNYGYTF
TRBV9	-	TRBJ1-2	-	TGTGCCAGCAGCGCCCCCCCAGGCGCGGGCTACACCTTC	CASSAPPGAGYTF
TRBV19	-	TRBJ2-7	TRBD1	TGTGCCAGTAGTATGGGACAGGGGTACGAGCAGTACTTC	CASSMGQGYEQYF
TRBV27	-	TRBJ2-7	-	TGTGCCAGCAGTTCCCCGAGTCTCGAGCAGTACTTC	CASSSPSLEQYF
TRBV5-1	-	TRBJ2-2	TRBD2	TGCGCCAGCAGCTTGCTACCCGGCACTAGCGGGAACACCGGGGAGCTGTTTTTT	CASSLLPGTSGNTGELFF
TRBV4-2	-	TRBJ2-5	-	TGTGCCAGCAGCCAAGAGACAGGACAAGAGACCCAGTACTTC	CASSQETGQETQYF
TRBV7-8	-	TRBJ2-2	TRBD1	TGTGCCAGCAGCACCCGCCGGGACAGGGCGAACACCGGGGAGCTGTTTTTT	CASSTRRDRANTGELFF
TRBV6-5	-	TRBJ2-5	TRBD2	TGTGCCAGCGGCGGGGGGTGGACCCAGTACTTC	CASGGGWTQYF
TRBV5-4	-	TRBJ2-5	TRBD2	TGTGCCAGCAGCTTGGGGTCTAGCGGGAGCTTAGAGCAGTACTTC	CASSLGSSGSLEQYF
TRBV28	-	TRBJ2-7	-	TGTGCCAGCAGTTTCCTCTCCTGGGACGAGCAGTACTTC	CASSFLSWDEQYF
TRBV19	-	TRBJ2-1	TRBD2	TGTGCCAGTAGTCTCGGACTAGCGGGTGGTAATGAGCAGTTCTTC	CASSLGLAGGNEQFF
TRBV10-3	-	TRBJ2-1	TRBD2	TGTGCCACCCGGGGGGTGGGGAATGAGCAGTTCTTC	CATRGVGNEQFF
TRBV30	few	TRBJ1-1	TRBD1	TGTGCCTGGACAGGACAGGGGGTAACTGAAGCTTTCTTT	CAWTGQGVTEAFF
TRBV5-1	-	TRBJ2-5	-	TGCGCCAGCTCCCATGGGGATCTCCAAGAGACCCAGTACTTC	CASSHGDLQETQYF
TRBV5-1	-	TRBJ2-7	-	TGCGCCAGCAGCTTGGCGGGGCTTCCGTACTACGAGCAGTACTTC	CASSLAGLPYYEQYF
TRBV19	-	TRBJ2-1	TRBD2	TGTGCCAGTAGCATGACTAGCGGGAGTTTCTTCAATGAGCAGTTCTTC	CASSMTSGSFFNEQFF
TRBV28	-	TRBJ2-7	-	TGTGCCAGCAGTTTCCCGCAGCCAGGGAGGTACGAGCAGTACTTC	CASSFPQPGRYEQYF
TRBV5-6	once	TRBJ2-3	-	TGTGCCAGCAGCTTGGCTGGGCTCCCTTCACGCGTTACGCAGTATTTT	CASSLAGLPSRVTQYF
TRBV30	-	TRBJ1-5	-	TGTGCCTGGGGACAAGGACAGAATAGCAATCAGCCCCAGCATTTT	CAWGQGQNSNQPQHF
TRBV13	-	TRBJ2-1	TRBD2	TGTGCCAGCAGCTTAGTCGCCGTGACTAGCGGGTACAATGAGCAGTTCTTC	CASSLVAVTSGYNEQFF
TRBV6-5	-	TRBJ2-7	TRBD1	TGTGCCAGCAGTTACGGGGACAGTGACTCCTACGAGCAGTACTTC	CASSYGDSDSYEQYF
TRBV5-1	-	TRBJ2-7	TRBD1	TGCGCCAGCCGACAGGGGTCCCCGCGGTACGCGCAATACGAGCAGTACTTC	CASRQGSPRYAQYEQYF
TRBV7-9	-	TRBJ2-4	-	TGTGCCAGCAGCCAGGAGGGGAACGGAAACATTCAGTACTTC	CASSQEGNGNIQYF
TRBV7-3	-	TRBJ2-3	-	TGTGCCAGCAGCTCCTCCCGAGGAGGGCCTAGCACAGATACGCAGTATTTT	CASSSSRGGPSTDTQYF
TRBV30	once	TRBJ2-7	-	TGTGCCTGGAGTGTAGGGATCGGACTACAAGAATACGAGCAGTACTTC	CAWSVGIGLQEYEQYF
TRBV28	-	TRBJ1-1	-	TGTGCCAGCAGTGAAGCAGGGATCACTGAAGCTTTCTTT	CASSEAGITEAFF
TRBV7-6	-	TRBJ2-5	TRBD2	TGTGCCAGCAGCTTAGAGGACGGGGGGTTGCAATCTGAGACCCAGTACTTC	CASSLEDGGLQSETQYF
TRBV6-5	once	TRBJ1-5	TRBD1	TGTGCCAGCAGTCAGGGACAGGGGTTTCATCAGCCCCAGCATTTT	CASSQGQGFHQPQHF
TRBV29-1	-	TRBJ2-1	TRBD1	TGCAGCGTTACCGGGACAGGGGATTACAATGAGCAGTTCTTC	CSVTGTGDYNEQFF
TRBV4-1	few	TRBJ2-1	-	TGCGCCAGCAGCCATCGGGGGGCTGGTTCTTATGAGCAGTTCTTC	CASSHRGAGSYEQFF
TRBV5-4	-	TRBJ2-4	TRBD2	TGTGCCAGCAGCGCAGGACTAGCGGGAGGGCGGGGGGCCAAAAACATTCAGTACTTC	CASSAGLAGGRGAKNIQYF
TRBV28	-	TRBJ2-3	-	TGTGCCAGCAGTTTACTAGGACCAGATACGCAGTATTTT	CASSLLGPDTQYF
TRBV7-6	-	TRBJ2-7	-	TGTGCCAGCAGCTTAGAGGAATCCGGACTAATATACGAGCAGTACTTC	CASSLEESGLIYEQYF
TRBV4-1	-	TRBJ2-7	TRBD1	TGCGCCAGCAGCCAACGGACAGGGTTCAACGAGCAGTACTTC	CASSQRTGFNEQYF
TRBV28	-	TRBJ2-1	TRBD1	TGTGCCAGCAGTCCCCCACGGACAGGGGGTTACAATGAGCAGTTCTTC	CASSPPRTGGYNEQFF
TRBV29-1	-	TRBJ2-7	-	TGCAGCCCCCAAGTCTGGTATTTGGGCGGACCGCCTGGCGAGCAGTACTTC	CSPQVWYLGGPPGEQYF